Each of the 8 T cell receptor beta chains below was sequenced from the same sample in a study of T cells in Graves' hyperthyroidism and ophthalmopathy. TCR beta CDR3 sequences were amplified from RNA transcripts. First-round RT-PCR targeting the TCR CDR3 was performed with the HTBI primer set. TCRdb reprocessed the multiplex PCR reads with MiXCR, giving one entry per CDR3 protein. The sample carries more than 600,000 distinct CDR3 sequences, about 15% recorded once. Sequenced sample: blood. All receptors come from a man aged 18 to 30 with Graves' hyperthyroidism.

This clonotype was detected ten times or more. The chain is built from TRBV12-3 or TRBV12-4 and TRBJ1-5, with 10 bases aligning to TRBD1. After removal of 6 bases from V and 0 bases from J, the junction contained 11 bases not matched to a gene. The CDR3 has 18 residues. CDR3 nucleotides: TGTGCCAGCAGGGAGGACAGGGGGAGACTCAATAGCAATCAGCCCCAGCATTTT. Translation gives CASREDRGRLNSNQPQHF.

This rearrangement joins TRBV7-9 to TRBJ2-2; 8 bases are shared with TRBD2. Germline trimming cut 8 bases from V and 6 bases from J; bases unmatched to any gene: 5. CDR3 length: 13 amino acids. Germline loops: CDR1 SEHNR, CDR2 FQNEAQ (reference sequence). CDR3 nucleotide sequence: TGTGCCAGCGGCCGGGAGGGCCCCGGGGAGCTGTTTTTT. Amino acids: CASGREGPGELFF.

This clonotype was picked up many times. The CDR3 loop reads CASRPWTSGRALDLRYNEQFF. For the CDR3, the DNA is TGTGCCAGCAGACCATGGACTAGCGGGAGGGCCTTAGATCTCCGCTACAATGAGCAGTTCTTC. The chain links TRBV12-3 or TRBV12-4 to TRBJ2-1; 15 bases agree with TRBD2. The CDR3 is made up of 21 amino acids. V dropped 6 bases and J dropped 3; count of bases not matched to a gene: 18.

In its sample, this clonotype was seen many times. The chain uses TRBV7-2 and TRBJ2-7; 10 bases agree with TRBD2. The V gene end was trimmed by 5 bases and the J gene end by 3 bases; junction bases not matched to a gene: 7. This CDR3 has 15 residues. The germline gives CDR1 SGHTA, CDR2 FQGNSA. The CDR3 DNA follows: TGTGCCAGCAGCGATTCTAGCGGGAGATTCTACGAGCAGTACTTC. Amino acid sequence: CASSDSSGRFYEQYF.

The CDR3 nucleotides read TGTGCCGGCACGCAGGGGGCTGTCACCCTTGACAATGAGCAGTTCTTC. Translated: CAGTQGAVTLDNEQFF. The chain links TRBV5-5 to TRBJ2-1; 8 bases are shared with TRBD1. The CDR3 loop spans 16 amino acids. Germline CDR1 SGHKS, CDR2 YYEKEE (reference sequence). Trimming at V came to 10 bases and at J to 5 bases, leaving 17 bases not matched to a gene.

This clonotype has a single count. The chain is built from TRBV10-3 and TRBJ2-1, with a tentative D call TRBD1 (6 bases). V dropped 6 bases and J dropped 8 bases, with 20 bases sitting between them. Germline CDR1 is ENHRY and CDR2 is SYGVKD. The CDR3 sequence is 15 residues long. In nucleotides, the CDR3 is TGTGCCATCAGGCCCCGGACAGTACTGGGGGATGAGCAGTTCTTC. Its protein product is CAIRPRTVLGDEQFF.

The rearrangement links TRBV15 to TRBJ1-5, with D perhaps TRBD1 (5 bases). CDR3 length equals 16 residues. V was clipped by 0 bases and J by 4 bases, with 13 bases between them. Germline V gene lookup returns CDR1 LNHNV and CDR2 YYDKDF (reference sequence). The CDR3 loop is CATSRDLRQGNQPQHF. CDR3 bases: TGTGCCACCAGCAGAGATCTGCGGCAGGGAAATCAGCCCCAGCATTTT.

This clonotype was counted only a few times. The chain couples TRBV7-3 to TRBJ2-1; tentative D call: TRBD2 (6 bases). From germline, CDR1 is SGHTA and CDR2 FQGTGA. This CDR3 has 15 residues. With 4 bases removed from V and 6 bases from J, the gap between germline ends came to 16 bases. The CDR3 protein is CASSYTPGVGNEQFF. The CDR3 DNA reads TGTGCCAGCAGCTACACCCCGGGAGTCGGCAATGAGCAGTTCTTC. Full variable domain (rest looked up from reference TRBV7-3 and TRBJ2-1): GAGVSQTPSNKVTEKGKYVELRCDPISGHTALYWYRQSLGQGPEFLIYFQGTGAADDSGLPNDRFFAVRPEGSVSTLKIQRTERGDSAVYLCASSYTPGVGNEQFFGPGTRLTVL.